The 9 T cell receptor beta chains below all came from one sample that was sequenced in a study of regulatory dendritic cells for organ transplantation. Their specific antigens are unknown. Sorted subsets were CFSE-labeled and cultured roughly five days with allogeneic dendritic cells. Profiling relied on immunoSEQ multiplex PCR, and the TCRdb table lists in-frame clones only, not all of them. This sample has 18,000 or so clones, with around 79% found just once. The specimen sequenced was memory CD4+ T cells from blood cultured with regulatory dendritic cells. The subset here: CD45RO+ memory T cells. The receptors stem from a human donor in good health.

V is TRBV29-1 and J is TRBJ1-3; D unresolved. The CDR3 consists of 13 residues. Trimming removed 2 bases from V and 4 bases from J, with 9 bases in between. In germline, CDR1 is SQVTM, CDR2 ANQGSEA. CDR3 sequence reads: CSVESGVGNTIYF. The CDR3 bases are TGCAGCGTTGAAAGCGGAGTAGGAAACACCATATATTTT. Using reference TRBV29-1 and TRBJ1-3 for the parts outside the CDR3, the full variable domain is SAVISQKPSRDICQRGTSLTIQCQVDSQVTMMFWYRQQPGQSLTLIATANQGSEATYESGFVIDKFPISRPNLTFSTLTVSNMSPEDSSIYLCSVESGVGNTIYFGEGSWLTVV.

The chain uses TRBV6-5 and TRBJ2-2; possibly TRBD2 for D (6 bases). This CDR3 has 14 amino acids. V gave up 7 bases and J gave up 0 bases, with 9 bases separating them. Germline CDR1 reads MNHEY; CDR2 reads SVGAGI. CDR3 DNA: TGTGCCAGCAAGCGGGCCGCGAACACCGGGGAGCTGTTTTTT. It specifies CASKRAANTGELFF.

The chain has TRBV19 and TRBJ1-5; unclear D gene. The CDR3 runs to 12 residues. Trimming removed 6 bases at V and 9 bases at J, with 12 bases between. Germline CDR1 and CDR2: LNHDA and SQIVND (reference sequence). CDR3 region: CASSFVLGPQHF. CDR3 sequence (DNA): TGTGCCAGTAGCTTTGTACTGGGGCCCCAGCATTTT.

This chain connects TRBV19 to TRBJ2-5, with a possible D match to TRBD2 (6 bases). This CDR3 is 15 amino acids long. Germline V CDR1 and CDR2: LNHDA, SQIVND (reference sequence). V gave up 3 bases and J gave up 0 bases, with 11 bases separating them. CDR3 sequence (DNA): TGTGCCAGTAGTATCAGGGCGGGGAACCAAGAGACCCAGTACTTC. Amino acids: CASSIRAGNQETQYF.

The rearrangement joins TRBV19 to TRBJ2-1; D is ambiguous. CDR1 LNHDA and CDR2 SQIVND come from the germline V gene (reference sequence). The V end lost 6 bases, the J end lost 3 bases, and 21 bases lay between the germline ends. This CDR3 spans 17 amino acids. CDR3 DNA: TGTGCCAGTAGAGTCCGGGCCACGGTTGGTTACTACAATGAGCAGTTCTTC. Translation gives CASRVRATVGYYNEQFF.

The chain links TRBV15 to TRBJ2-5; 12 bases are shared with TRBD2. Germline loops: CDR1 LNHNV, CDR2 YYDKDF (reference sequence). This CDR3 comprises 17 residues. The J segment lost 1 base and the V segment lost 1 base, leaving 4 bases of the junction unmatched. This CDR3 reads CATSRGGTSGSQETQYF. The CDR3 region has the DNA TGTGCCACCAGCAGAGGCGGGACTAGCGGGTCCCAAGAGACCCAGTACTTC.

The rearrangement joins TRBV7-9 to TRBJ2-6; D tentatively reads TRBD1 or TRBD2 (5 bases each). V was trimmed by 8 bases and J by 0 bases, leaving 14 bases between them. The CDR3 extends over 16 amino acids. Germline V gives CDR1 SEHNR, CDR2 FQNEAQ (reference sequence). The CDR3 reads CASGDGPISGANVLTF. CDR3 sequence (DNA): TGTGCCAGCGGGGACGGGCCGATCTCTGGGGCCAACGTCCTGACTTTC.

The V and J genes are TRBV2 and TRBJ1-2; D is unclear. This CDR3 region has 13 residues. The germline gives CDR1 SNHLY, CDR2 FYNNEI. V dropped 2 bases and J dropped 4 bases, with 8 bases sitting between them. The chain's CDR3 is CASSERQVYGYTF. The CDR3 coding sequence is TGTGCCAGCAGTGAAAGGCAGGTCTATGGCTACACCTTC.

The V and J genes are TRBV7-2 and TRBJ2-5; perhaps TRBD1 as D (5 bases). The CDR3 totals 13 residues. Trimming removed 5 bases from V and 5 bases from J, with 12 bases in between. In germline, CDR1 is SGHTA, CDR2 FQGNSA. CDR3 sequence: CASSQMQGETQYF. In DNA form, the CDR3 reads TGTGCCAGCAGCCAAATGCAGGGTGAGACCCAGTACTTC.